The present T cell receptor (beta chain) was sequenced within a study of T cell responses to AZD1222 COVID-19 vaccine. Germline loops: CDR1 GTSNPN, CDR2 SVGIG (reference sequence). This CDR3 region has 15 residues. V lost 0 bases, J lost 0 bases, and 9 bases lay in between. Details on this clone: The antigen is not known.

Study-wide results and caveats: In the spike-specific TCR repertoire, nearly half reportedly target unmutated variant regions. Two AZD1222 administrations were followed by greater Spike-specific TCR breadth and depth. Repertoires were obtained only post-peak T cell response. Donor demographics were predominantly white British with a female majority; clonal diversity may be underestimated.

The assay was immunoSEQ multiplex PCR, and TCRdb's table has in-frame clones only and misses some. There are roughly 150,000 clones in the sample; 90% to 95% occur only once, and 3% to 4% lies in the top ten. Sequencing used peripheral blood, obtained 28 days after the second AZD1222 dose. This chain links TRBV30 with TRBJ1-3; no clear D gene. This TCR came from an adult who received the AZD1222 COVID-19 vaccine. The CDR3: CAWSVPRFSGNTIYF. The CDR3 DNA follows: TGTGCCTGGAGTGTACCCAGATTCTCTGGAAACACCATATATTTT.